This paragraph reports one T cell receptor beta chain. Its antigen is not known. CD8 cells regarded as naive lacked CD45RO, were positively chosen for CCR7, and omitted terminally differentiated effector memory CD45RA+ cells. This sample is part of a study of shared clonotypes between healthy human individuals. Repertoires were generated with immunoSEQ multiplex PCR, while TCRdb's copy carries only in-frame clones and drops some. The sample gives hundreds of thousands of clones, about 96% of which show up once; approximately 0.12% is in the top ten. Germline CDR1 and CDR2: SEHNR and FQNEAQ (reference sequence). V was pared by 4 bases and J by 6 bases, with 6 bases of the junction left unmatched. CDR3 size: 14 residues. Whole-study findings and limits: In having few donors, the study represented limited genetic and exposure-history diversity. Non-shared clonotypes were found to have lower generation probabilities than the clonotypes that were shared by all four of the sorted-subset donors.

The receptor was isolated from a woman between 25 and 40 years old in good health. The sequencing sample was made of naive CD8+ T cells sorted from blood. This chain uses TRBV7-9 with TRBJ2-1; 7 bases fit TRBD1. The CDR3 nucleotides read TGTGCCAGCAGCTACGACAGGGTGGGCAATGAGCAGTTCTTC. Amino acids: CASSYDRVGNEQFF.